Each of the 20 T cell receptor beta chains below was sequenced from the same sample in a study of blood T cell repertoires in COVID-19. Measured with immunoSEQ multiplex PCR; TCRdb has only the in-frame clones, and not every one. The sample consists of 150,000 to 200,000 clones, roughly nine tenths of them appearing once. The specimen sequenced was peripheral blood. The receptors derive from a woman between 55 and 75 years old with COVID-19, enrolled during active disease.

The rearrangement joins TRBV5-6 to TRBJ2-1; 13 bases are a match to TRBD2. From germline, CDR1 is SGHDT and CDR2 YYEEEE. Germline trimming cut 3 bases from V and 9 bases from J; bases unmatched to any gene: 6. The CDR3 runs 15 residues. Written as DNA, the CDR3 is TGTGCCAGCAGCTCCTGGACTAGCGGGAGAAGTGAGCAGTTCTTC. Translated, it gives CASSSWTSGRSEQFF. Complete variable domain (other parts from reference TRBV5-6 and TRBJ2-1): DAGVTQSPTHLIKTRGQQVTLRCSPKSGHDTVSWYQQALGQGPQFIFQYYEEEERQRGNFPDRFSGHQFPNYSSELNVNALLLGDSALYLCASSSWTSGRSEQFFGPGTRLTVL.

The V call is TRBV30, the J call TRBJ2-5, with D possibly being TRBD1 (6 bases). From germline, CDR1 is GTSNPN and CDR2 SVGIG (reference sequence). The length of the CDR3 is 14 residues. V was shortened by 2 bases and J by 5 bases, with 15 bases between the two germline ends. In DNA form, the CDR3 reads TGTGCCTGGAGTATGGGGGCGCAGGTGGAGACCCAGTACTTC. It is translated as CAWSMGAQVETQYF.

The V and J genes are TRBV5-1 and TRBJ2-3, with 11 bases identical to TRBD2. Germline assignment: CDR1 SGHRS and CDR2 YFSETQ. The CDR3 runs to 17 residues. V shed 3 bases and J 2 bases; nucleotides not matched to a gene: 8. CDR3 sequence: CASSYLAGGFPTDTQYF. The CDR3 region has the DNA TGCGCCAGCAGCTACTTAGCGGGAGGGTTTCCCACAGATACGCAGTATTTT.

CDR3 sequence (DNA): TGTGCCAGCAGTATCATAGCTAGGGGGTGGACCCAGTACTTC. Residues: CASSIIARGWTQYF. The rearrangement links TRBV28 to TRBJ2-5, with D tentatively TRBD1 (6 bases). This CDR3 has 14 amino acids. Germline CDR1 reads MDHEN; CDR2 reads SYDVKM. V was trimmed by 5 bases and J by 7 bases, leaving 17 bases between them.

This clone was detected only a few times. The genes are TRBV2 and TRBJ2-7; D remains ambiguous. V dropped 4 bases and J dropped 1 base, with 11 bases sitting between them. Germline-derived CDR1 and CDR2 are SNHLY and FYNNEI. This CDR3 contains 14 residues. The CDR3 DNA sequence: TGTGCCAGCAGTGTTTCTTTTTTATCCTACGAGCAGTACTTC. Its protein product is CASSVSFLSYEQYF.

This chain joins TRBV15 and TRBJ2-3, with D possibly matching TRBD2 (11 bases). The CDR3 sequence is 24 residues long. Trimming took off 0 bases at V and 2 bases at J, with 36 bases between the two ends. In germline, CDR1 is LNHNV, CDR2 YYDKDF (reference sequence). The CDR3 loop is CATSRDRGTGAASGTSGVTDTQYF. The CDR3 DNA reads TGTGCCACCAGCAGAGACCGCGGGACAGGGGCCGCATCAGGGACTAGCGGTGTCACAGATACGCAGTATTTT.

This chain joins TRBV7-2 and TRBJ1-2, with D possibly being TRBD1 (6 bases). Germline CDR1 is SGHTA and CDR2 is FQGNSA. Trimming took off 3 bases at V and 4 bases at J, with 12 bases between the two ends. The CDR3 is 14 amino acids. The CDR3 DNA is TGTGCCAGCAGCTTGACGGACAGCCCCTATGGCTACACCTTC. This gives the protein CASSLTDSPYGYTF.

The V gene is TRBV27, the J gene TRBJ2-7, with D maybe TRBD1 (6 bases). This CDR3 has 13 amino acids. V was cut by 5 bases and J by 5 bases, with 13 bases left in between. CDR1 and CDR2 from the germline V gene are MNHEY and SMNVEV (reference sequence). In DNA, the CDR3 is TGTGCCAGCAGTACACAGGGTCCCCACGAGCAGTACTTC. Residues: CASSTQGPHEQYF.

The chain is built from TRBV7-9 and TRBJ1-1, with 9 nucleotides matching TRBD1. The CDR3 runs to 16 residues. Unmatched junction bases numbered 10, after V lost 4 bases and J lost 4 bases. CDR1 and CDR2 (germline): SEHNR, FQNEAQ (reference sequence). The CDR3 nucleotides read TGTGCCAGCAGCTCGAACCGGGACAGGGTTGGCACTGAAGCTTTCTTT. It codes for CASSSNRDRVGTEAFF. Based on the CDR3 plus reference TRBV7-9 and TRBJ1-1, the full variable domain is DTGVSQNPRHKITKRGQNVTFRCDPISEHNRLYWYRQTLGQGPEFLTYFQNEAQLEKSRLLSDRFSAERPKGSFSTLEIQRTEQGDSAMYLCASSSNRDRVGTEAFFGQGTRLTVV.

The rearrangement links TRBV27 to TRBJ2-3, with 12 bases lining up with TRBD1. Trimming removed 6 bases from V and 6 bases from J; junction bases left unmatched: 10. Germline V gene lookup returns CDR1 MNHEY and CDR2 SMNVEV (reference sequence). This CDR3 contains 16 residues. CDR3 coding DNA: TGTGCCAGCAGCCGGGACAGGGGGCTAAGGAAGGATACGCAGTATTTT. It is translated as CASSRDRGLRKDTQYF.

J is TRBJ2-3 and V is TRBV4-1; 11 bases are shared with TRBD2. CDR3 size: 19 residues. V trimming: 0 bases; J trimming: 3 bases; junction bases outside the gene matches: 11. Germline V gene data show CDR1 as MGHRA and CDR2 as YSYEKL. The CDR3 protein is CASSQDRARASGRTDTQYF. CDR3 DNA: TGCGCCAGCAGCCAAGATCGGGCCAGGGCTAGCGGGAGGACAGATACGCAGTATTTT.

This clone was seen more than once but under ten times. The chain carries TRBV9 and TRBJ1-2, with D possibly being TRBD1 (5 bases). The length of the CDR3 is 14 residues. The V end lost 0 bases, the J end lost 4 bases, and 10 bases lay between the germline ends. Looked up from germline, CDR1 is SGDLS and CDR2 is YYNGEE. CDR3 residues: CASSVAGQSYGYTF. The CDR3 nucleotides read TGTGCCAGCAGCGTAGCAGGACAAAGCTATGGCTACACCTTC. The whole variable domain, filled in from reference TRBV9 and TRBJ1-2, reads DSGVTQTPKHLITATGQRVTLRCSPRSGDLSVYWYQQSLDQGLQFLIQYYNGEERAKGNILERFSAQQFPDLHSELNLSSLELGDSALYFCASSVAGQSYGYTFGSGTRLTVV.

The rearrangement joins TRBV6-5 to TRBJ2-7, with 9 positions matching TRBD1. Trimming took 5 bases from V and 5 from J; bases not matched to a gene: 4. The germline V gene encodes CDR1 MNHEY and CDR2 SVGAGI. The CDR3 spans 13 residues. The CDR3 loop reads CASSTGGRHEQYF. CDR3 coding DNA: TGTGCCAGCAGTACAGGGGGCCGGCACGAGCAGTACTTC.

J is TRBJ2-2 and V is TRBV4-1; 9 bases fit TRBD2. Germline CDR1 MGHRA, CDR2 YSYEKL. The junction had 7 bases not matched to a gene; V was cut back by 1 base and J by 4 bases. The CDR3 totals 17 residues. CDR3 sequence reads: CASSQAGGRALTGELFF. The DNA for the CDR3 is TGCGCCAGCAGCCAAGCGGGCGGGAGGGCCCTCACCGGGGAGCTGTTTTTT.

This rearrangement joins TRBV11-1 to TRBJ2-5; D may be TRBD1 (5 bases). Between the trimmed V and J ends, which lost 6 bases and 2 bases, there was a span of 16 bases. The CDR3 spans 15 residues. CDR1 is SGHAT and CDR2 is FQDESV in the germline V gene (reference sequence). CDR3 region: CASSLGRRAQETQYF. For the CDR3, the DNA is TGTGCCAGCAGTCTAGGGCGCAGGGCGCAAGAGACCCAGTACTTC.

The gene calls are TRBV7-9 and TRBJ1-1; 9 positions agree with TRBD1. From germline, CDR1 is SEHNR and CDR2 FQNEAQ (reference sequence). With 5 bases clipped from V and 4 bases from J, the junction kept 17 bases outside the gene matches. This CDR3 is 18 amino acids long. For the CDR3, the DNA is TGTGCCAGCAGCCGATCCCGGGACAGGGTTGTTCTAGGCACTGAAGCTTTCTTT. Translation: CASSRSRDRVVLGTEAFF.

The CDR3 region is CSVRDRANTEAFF. The DNA for the CDR3 is TGCAGCGTTCGGGACAGGGCGAACACTGAAGCTTTCTTT. This chain links TRBV29-1 with TRBJ1-1, with TRBD1 matching over 9 bases. This CDR3 is 13 amino acids long. In germline, CDR1 is SQVTM, CDR2 ANQGSEA. Trimming took 5 bases from V and 1 from J; bases not matched to a gene: 2.

The chain joins TRBV6-6 to TRBJ2-7; TRBD2 matches 8 bases. V dropped 2 bases and J dropped 1; count of bases not matched to a gene: 1. CDR1 and CDR2 (germline): MNHNY, SVGAGI (reference sequence). CDR3 length: 14 amino acids. CDR3 sequence: CASSYGGRSYEQYF. As DNA, the CDR3 is TGTGCCAGCAGTTACGGCGGGAGGTCCTACGAGCAGTACTTC.

The DNA for the CDR3 is TGTGCCTGGATGAGGGGAGGAACTGAAGCTTTCTTT. It encodes CAWMRGGTEAFF. V is TRBV30 and J is TRBJ1-1; D might be TRBD1 (5 bases). CDR1 and CDR2 (germline): GTSNPN, SVGIG (reference sequence). CDR3 size: 12 residues. Trimming took 4 bases from V and 5 from J, leaving 11 bases between them.

The CDR3 sequence is CASSPVGAGGDGYTF. In DNA form, the CDR3 reads TGTGCCAGCAGCCCCGTGGGGGCAGGGGGCGATGGCTACACCTTC. The gene calls are TRBV7-2 and TRBJ1-2, with TRBD1 matching 8 bases. Per the germline V gene, CDR1 is SGHTA and CDR2 is FQGNSA. Germline trimming cut 5 bases from V and 6 bases from J; bases unmatched to any gene: 11. The CDR3 has 15 amino acids.